A single sample gave rise to the 9 T cell receptor beta chains below, sequenced in a study of blood T cell repertoires in COVID-19 (dated by TCRdb to 2020 to 2022). The library was generated by the immunoSEQ multiplex PCR assay. The source is immuneACCESS, and TCRdb retained only in-frame sequences with V and J called. Part of the clones is not carried over; for the studies checked, unresolved V genes explain less than half of this, and the remainder is unexplained. The sample table contains roughly 59,000 clones; only one count was recorded for about 78% of them. 10% to 15% of the sample comes from the top ten. Sequencing was done on a sample of peripheral blood. The origin of the receptors is an elderly man with acute or convalescent COVID-19.

This clone has just one count. The chain has TRBV5-1 and TRBJ1-2; the match to TRBD1 covers 9 bases. CDR3 size: 14 residues. After removal of 3 bases from V and 2 bases from J, the junction contained 2 bases not matched to a gene. The germline V gene encodes CDR1 SGHRS and CDR2 YFSETQ. The CDR3 nucleotides are TGCGCCAGCAGCTCGGGACAGGGAAACTATGGCTACACCTTC. This encodes CASSSGQGNYGYTF.

The chain links TRBV5-4 to TRBJ2-7, with D perhaps matching TRBD1 (6 bases). The V gene lost 4 bases and the J gene lost 11 bases, with 16 bases spanning the gap. Germline values: CDR1 SGHNT, CDR2 YYREEE (reference sequence). The CDR3 is 12 residues long. The CDR3 spells CASSLDRFFEYF. The CDR3 region has the DNA TGTGCCAGCAGCCTCGACAGGTTCTTTGAGTACTTC.

The chain recombines TRBV28 with TRBJ2-3; 7 bases are a match to TRBD2. Looked up from germline, CDR1 is MDHEN and CDR2 is SYDVKM. J lost 2 bases, V lost 3 bases, and 11 bases had no gene match. The CDR3 is made up of 17 amino acids. CDR3 sequence reads: CASSFGGVRSYTDTQYF. The CDR3 DNA reads as TGTGCCAGCAGTTTTGGGGGGGTCAGGTCCTACACAGATACGCAGTATTTT.

V usage is TRBV7-6 and J usage is TRBJ2-7; TRBD2 might be the D (6 bases). The CDR3 loop spans 13 amino acids. Germline V lookup: CDR1 SGHVS, CDR2 FNYEAQ. The V and J ends lost 5 bases and 7 bases respectively, with 15 bases between them. CDR3 sequence: CASSPSWAGEQYF. The DNA for the CDR3 is TGTGCCAGCAGCCCCTCCTGGGCGGGAGAGCAGTACTTC.

This clone was detected only once. The rearrangement links TRBV2 to TRBJ1-5, with D maybe TRBD1 (5 bases). The V gene's germline CDR1 is SNHLY and CDR2 FYNNEI. The V gene lost 4 bases and the J gene lost 6 bases, with 10 bases spanning the gap. The CDR3 runs 13 residues. The CDR3 DNA reads as TGTGCCAGCAGTGCGCAGGGTGGTCAGCCCCAGCATTTT. Its protein product is CASSAQGGQPQHF.

In this sample, this clone turned up a few times. The V and J genes are TRBV27 and TRBJ1-1, with TRBD1 matching 10 bases. This CDR3 has 15 residues. Looked up from germline, CDR1 is MNHEY and CDR2 is SMNVEV (reference sequence). Trimming at V came to 4 bases and at J to 5 bases, leaving 7 bases not matched to a gene. Written as DNA, the CDR3 is TGTGCCAGCAGTTCAGACAGGGGGCTCCGGACTGAAGCTTTCTTT. Protein sequence: CASSSDRGLRTEAFF.

The rearrangement joins TRBV4-1 to TRBJ1-2, with a tentative D call TRBD1 (5 bases). This CDR3 region has 15 residues. The ends were cut back, 1 base at V and 4 bases at J, with 13 bases in the middle. Germline CDR1 reads MGHRA; CDR2 reads YSYEKL. DNA of the CDR3: TGCGCCAGCAGCCAAGCCCAGACAGTTCGCTATGGCTACACCTTC. Translation gives CASSQAQTVRYGYTF.

This rearrangement joins TRBV2 to TRBJ2-1; 9 nucleotides match TRBD2. V gave up 5 bases and J gave up 0 bases; unmatched junction bases: 2. Germline V lookup: CDR1 SNHLY, CDR2 FYNNEI. This CDR3 is 15 amino acids long. CDR3 nucleotides: TGTGCCAGCAGTAATAGCGGGAGCTCCTACAATGAGCAGTTCTTC. Amino acid sequence: CASSNSGSSYNEQFF.

The chain links TRBV2 to TRBJ2-6; D gene unclear. Germline values: CDR1 SNHLY, CDR2 FYNNEI. Trimming shortened V by 6 bases and J by 4 bases, and 13 bases separated the two germline ends. CDR3 length: 15 amino acids. The CDR3 DNA reads as TGTGCCAGCAGCGACACCCTTGGGGGGGCCAACGTCCTGACTTTC. Its translation: CASSDTLGGANVLTF.